Each of the 20 T cell receptor beta chains below was sequenced from the same sample in a study of PD-1 blockade in classical Hodgkin lymphoma. No patient escaped relapse after autologous stem cell transplantation, and brentuximab vedotin exposure varied. Generated by immunoSEQ multiplex PCR, the TCRdb table keeps only in-frame clones and is missing some. The table lists 22,000 or so clones, 77% of them singletons, with 40% to 45% in the top ten. This material consisted of peripheral blood mononuclear cells (PBMCs), taken before the second cycle of nivolumab. These receptors originate from a human donor with classical Hodgkin lymphoma.

The chain is built from TRBV14 and TRBJ1-1; the D gene is possibly TRBD1 (5 bases). Trimming shortened V by 3 bases and J by 0 bases, and 11 bases separated the two germline ends. Germline CDR1 is SGHDN and CDR2 is FVKESK. CDR3 length: 15 residues. Here the CDR3 DNA reads TGTGCCAGCAGCCACGCTAGGGGCTTGAACACTGAAGCTTTCTTT. Amino acid sequence: CASSHARGLNTEAFF.

This clone was recorded only once. V usage is TRBV27 and J usage is TRBJ2-1, with 10 bases identical to TRBD2. The CDR3 covers 16 residues. CDR1 and CDR2 from the germline V gene are MNHEY and SMNVEV (reference sequence). V trimming: 5 bases; J trimming: 4 bases; junction bases outside the gene matches: 8. The CDR3 bases are TGTGCCAGCAGTATTCTAGCGGGAGTGGGTTACAATGAGCAGTTCTTC. This translates into CASSILAGVGYNEQFF.

The genes are TRBV19 and TRBJ2-2; a weak D match, TRBD2 (7 bases). The germline CDR1 and CDR2 sequences are LNHDA and SQIVND (reference sequence). This CDR3 region has 17 residues. V lost 6 bases and J 4 bases, leaving 21 bases between the germline ends. CDR3: CASSRRGDYMGTGELFF. The CDR3 nucleotides read TGTGCCAGTAGCAGGAGGGGGGACTATATGGGCACCGGGGAGCTGTTTTTT.

This clone has only one observation. The chain combines TRBV7-7 with TRBJ2-5; 11 nucleotides align to TRBD2. This CDR3 contains 16 residues. Trimming cost V 5 bases and J 4 bases; bases outside gene matches: 9. CDR1 is SSHAT, CDR2 FNYEAQ, per germline (reference sequence). The CDR3 reads CASSITSGRGGETQYF. The CDR3 DNA reads as TGTGCCAGCAGCATTACTAGCGGGAGAGGGGGAGAGACCCAGTACTTC.

V is TRBV6-5 and J is TRBJ2-2, with D possibly called TRBD1 or TRBD2 (5 bases each). The CDR3 covers 10 residues. The germline V and J ends were trimmed by 6 bases and 10 bases, with 6 bases remaining between them. Germline V gene data show CDR1 as MNHEY and CDR2 as SVGAGI. The CDR3 DNA sequence: TGTGCCAGCAGGGGGGAGGAGCTGTTTTTT. Its protein is CASRGEELFF.

V gene TRBV5-4 combines with J gene TRBJ1-3, with 7 bases aligning to TRBD1. The CDR3 runs 15 residues. J gave up 2 bases and V 4 bases, and 6 bases lay outside the gene matches. CDR1 is SGHNT, CDR2 YYREEE, per germline (reference sequence). The CDR3 loop reads CASSPTGAPGNTIYF. CDR3 DNA sequence: TGTGCCAGCAGCCCCACAGGGGCTCCTGGAAACACCATATATTTT.

The rearrangement uses TRBV25-1 and TRBJ2-1; D unresolved. Trimming took 7 bases from V and 10 from J, leaving 5 bases between them. This CDR3 has 9 residues. Germline CDR1 MGHDK, CDR2 SYGVNS. CDR3 nucleotide sequence: TGTGCCAGCATGGGAGAGCAGTTCTTC. As protein: CASMGEQFF.

This chain connects TRBV29-1 to TRBJ1-1; possible D gene TRBD1, 5 bases. Trimming cost V 4 bases and J 4 bases, with 10 bases left between them. The CDR3 runs to 12 residues. Germline lookup yields CDR1 SQVTM and CDR2 ANQGSEA. The CDR3, as DNA: TGCAGCGTTGTGAGGGGAACCACTGAAGCTTTCTTT. It specifies CSVVRGTTEAFF.

This chain links TRBV9 with TRBJ1-4; possible D gene TRBD1, 6 bases. V was trimmed by 0 bases and J by 6 bases, leaving 12 bases between them. The germline gives CDR1 SGDLS, CDR2 YYNGEE. The CDR3 length is 15 residues. The CDR3 loop is CASSVGGGAYEKLFF. In nucleotides, the CDR3 is TGTGCCAGCAGCGTAGGAGGGGGGGCCTATGAAAAACTGTTTTTT.

This clone was picked up a small number of times. The chain carries TRBV21-1 and TRBJ2-2; the table gives TRBD2 as D, unverified against the DNA. TRBV21-1 is deemed a pseudogene. The CDR3 covers 19 residues. CDR3 in amino acids: CASSKGWLAPCRPTGELFF. DNA for the CDR3: TGTGCCAGCAGCAAAGGATGGCTAGCGCCATGCAGACCCACCGGGGAGCTGTTTTTT.

The rearrangement uses TRBV6-1 and TRBJ1-2; unclear D gene. The CDR3 is made up of 14 amino acids. Germline V CDR1 and CDR2: MNHNS, SASEGT. V lost 0 bases, J lost 3 bases, and 8 bases lay in between. CDR3 coding DNA: TGTGCCAGCAGTGAAGCGGTAGGTGACTATGGCTACACCTTC. Protein product: CASSEAVGDYGYTF.

The chain carries TRBV2 and TRBJ1-5, with no clear D. Germline CDR1 reads SNHLY; CDR2 reads FYNNEI. The germline V and J ends were trimmed by 2 bases and 0 bases, with 8 bases remaining between them. The CDR3 has 15 amino acids. CDR3 sequence (DNA): TGTGCCAGCAGTGAAATGTCGGATAGCAATCAGCCCCAGCATTTT. Its protein is CASSEMSDSNQPQHF.

The CDR3 nucleotides are TGTGCCACCAGCAGAGAACTTCACACTGAAGCTTTCTTT. Translation: CATSRELHTEAFF. The rearrangement joins TRBV15 to TRBJ1-1; no reliable D call. Deletions cut 0 bases from V and 3 bases from J, with 5 bases between. The CDR3 extends over 13 amino acids. Germline assignment: CDR1 LNHNV and CDR2 YYDKDF (reference sequence). Combining the CDR3 with reference TRBV15 and TRBJ1-1 gives the whole variable domain DAMVIQNPRYQVTQFGKPVTLSCSQTLNHNVMYWYQQKSSQAPKLLFHYYDKDFNNEADTPDNFQSRRPNTSFCFLDIRSPGLGDTAMYLCATSRELHTEAFFGQGTRLTVV.

CDR3 bases: TGTGCCAGTAGTGACAGGCCTTCCTACGAGCAGTACTTC. It translates to CASSDRPSYEQYF. V is TRBV19 and J is TRBJ2-7; weak D call: TRBD1 (6 bases). In germline, CDR1 is LNHDA, CDR2 SQIVND (reference sequence). Trimming took off 5 bases at V and 1 base at J, with 9 bases between the two ends. This CDR3 region has 13 residues.

The rearrangement links TRBV15 to TRBJ2-3; D is unclear. Germline-derived CDR1 and CDR2 are LNHNV and YYDKDF (reference sequence). This CDR3 is built from 17 residues. V dropped 1 base and J dropped 0 bases, with 14 bases sitting between them. The CDR3 loop is CATSRGLDTSSTDTQYF. CDR3 DNA: TGTGCCACCAGCAGAGGGTTAGACACATCTAGCACAGATACGCAGTATTTT.

The chain links TRBV18 to TRBJ2-1; TRBD2 aligns across 13 bases. The CDR3 contains 15 residues. Germline V gives CDR1 KGHSH, CDR2 LQKENI. Germline trimming cut 3 bases from V and 7 bases from J; bases unmatched to any gene: 3. The CDR3, as DNA: TGTGCCAGCTCACCCGGACTAGCGGGAGTTAATGAGCAGTTCTTC. The encoded protein is CASSPGLAGVNEQFF.

The chain links TRBV6-5 to TRBJ1-5; D is perhaps TRBD1 (6 bases). Trimming removed 2 bases at V and 2 bases at J, with 10 bases between. Germline values: CDR1 MNHEY, CDR2 SVGAGI. The CDR3 loop spans 15 amino acids. The DNA for the CDR3 is TGTGCCAGCAGTTACGGGGGCGCCGGCAATCAGCCCCAGCATTTT. As protein: CASSYGGAGNQPQHF.

V is TRBV29-1 and J is TRBJ1-2; unclear D gene. CDR3 length equals 14 residues. V was clipped by 6 bases and J by 4 bases, with 18 bases between them. Per germline, CDR1 SQVTM and CDR2 ANQGSEA. CDR3 loop: CSVDASDRGYGYTF. DNA of the CDR3: TGCAGCGTCGACGCCTCGGACCGAGGCTATGGCTACACCTTC.

The J gene is TRBJ2-1, the V gene TRBV19; the D is unclear. Germline V gene data show CDR1 as LNHDA and CDR2 as SQIVND (reference sequence). The V end was cut by 9 bases, the J end by 6 bases, with 18 bases between. This CDR3 contains 14 residues. The chain's CDR3 is CASTALYRSNEQFF. The CDR3 coding sequence is TGTGCCAGCACTGCTCTATATCGAAGCAATGAGCAGTTCTTC. Full variable domain (outside the CDR3, taken from reference TRBV19 and TRBJ2-1): DGGITQSPKYLFRKEGQNVTLSCEQNLNHDAMYWYRQDPGQGLRLIYYSQIVNDFQKGDIAEGYSVSREKKESFPLTVTSAQKNPTAFYLCASTALYRSNEQFFGPGTRLTVL.

This clone counts as medium-sized. V usage is TRBV6-1 and J usage is TRBJ1-5, with TRBD1 as a possible D gene (5 bases). Germline V gene sequence: CDR1 MNHNS, CDR2 SASEGT. This CDR3 comprises 13 residues. Trimming left V 4 bases short and J 3 bases short, with 7 bases between. The CDR3 DNA reads TGTGCCAGCAGTGGGGGGTACAATCAGCCCCAGCATTTT. Its protein is CASSGGYNQPQHF.